This note documents a single TCR beta chain sequence. What it recognizes is unknown. This specimen belongs to a study of STAT5B mutations in CD4+ large granular lymphocyte leukemia. The assay was run at survey level. Original analysis: The detection floor for productive clonotype frequency was 2.59 x 10-5. The assay was immunoSEQ multiplex PCR, and TCRdb's table has in-frame clones only and misses some. Clone size and V and J calls were adopted from that table, with D and trimming inferred from the DNA. The sample consists of just over 40,000 clones, roughly 76% of them appearing once. Study results and limitations: Without putative leukemic clones, patient CD4-sorted repertoires remained more clonal than healthy CD4+ repertoires.

This CDR3 contains 13 residues. V lost 3 bases, J lost 9 bases, and 12 bases lay in between. Germline loops: CDR1 MGHDK, CDR2 SYGVNS. The J gene is TRBJ1-3, the V gene TRBV25-1; D gene uncertain. This sequence was found in a human donor in good health. Sequencing was performed on CD4+ T cells from blood buffy coats. The CDR3 spells CASSEIHLSTIYF. The CDR3, as DNA: TGTGCCAGCAGTGAGATTCACTTGAGCACCATATATTTT. Looking up the rest from reference TRBV25-1 and TRBJ1-3 gives the full variable domain: EADIYQTPRYLVIGTGKKITLECSQTMGHDKMYWYQQDPGMELHLIHYSYGVNSTEKGDLSSESTVSRIRTEHFPLTLESARPSHTSQYLCASSEIHLSTIYFGEGSWLTVV.